This TCR beta chain came from a study of regulatory T cells in long-lasting Graves disease. Study findings and constraints: Among the persistent patients, thousands of public clonotypes were shared, more than the approximately 960 shared among new patients. Examination was confined to peripheral blood, excluding thyroid tissue.

The authors built TCR beta libraries using iRepertoire HTBI primers and Arm-PCR of CDR3 regions. Each CDR3 protein is one row after TCRdb ran MiXCR on the multiplex PCR reads. The sample lists 300,000 to 500,000 distinct CDR3 sequences, roughly 20% seen once, with around 21% in the top ten. V gave up 10 bases and J gave up 3 bases, with 19 bases separating them. This CDR3 has 14 amino acids. Germline V CDR1 and CDR2: MNHNS, SASEGT. Notes on this clonotype: The target antigen is unknown.

Stated time point: persistent/refractory GD, antithyroid drugs over 5 years with positive TRAb. PBMC RNA was the source of the TCR library. Each patient gave around 8.1 milliliters of EDTA-anticoagulated peripheral blood. The TCR originated in a female donor with Graves disease. Here the sequenced sample was peripheral blood mononuclear cells (PBMCs), taken when the disease was refractory, from a patient treated with antithyroid drugs. The V gene is TRBV6-1, the J gene TRBJ2-7; perhaps TRBD2 as D (5 bases). The CDR3 spells CATTPRTGFYEQYF. The DNA of the CDR3 is TGTGCCACTACACCCAGAACGGGATTCTACGAGCAGTACTTC.